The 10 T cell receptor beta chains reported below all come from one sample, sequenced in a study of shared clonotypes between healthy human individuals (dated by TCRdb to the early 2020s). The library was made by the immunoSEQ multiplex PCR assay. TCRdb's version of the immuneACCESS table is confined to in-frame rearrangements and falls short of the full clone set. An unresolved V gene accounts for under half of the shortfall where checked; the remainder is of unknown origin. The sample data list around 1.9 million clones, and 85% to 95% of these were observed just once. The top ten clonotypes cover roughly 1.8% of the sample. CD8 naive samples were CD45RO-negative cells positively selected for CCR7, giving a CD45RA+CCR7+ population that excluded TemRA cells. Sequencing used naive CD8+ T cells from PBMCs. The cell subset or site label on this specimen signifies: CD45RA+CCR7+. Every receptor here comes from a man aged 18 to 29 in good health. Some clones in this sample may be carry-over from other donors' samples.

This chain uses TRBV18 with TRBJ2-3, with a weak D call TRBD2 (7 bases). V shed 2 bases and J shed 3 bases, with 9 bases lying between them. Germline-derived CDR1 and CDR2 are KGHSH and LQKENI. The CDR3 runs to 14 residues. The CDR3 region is CASSPEGGTDTQYF. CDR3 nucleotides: TGTGCCAGCTCACCAGAGGGGGGGACAGATACGCAGTATTTT. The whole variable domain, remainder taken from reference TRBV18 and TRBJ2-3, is NAGVMQNPRHLVRRRGQEARLRCSPMKGHSHVYWYRQLPEEGLKFMVYLQKENIIDESGMPKERFSAEFPKEGPSILRIQQVVRGDSAAYFCASSPEGGTDTQYFGPGTRLTVL.

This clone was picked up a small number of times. The CDR3 region has the DNA TGCGCCAGCAGGTGGACTGGCGGAGCCTCCTACAATGAGCAGTTCTTC. Translation gives CASRWTGGASYNEQFF. The chain is built from TRBV5-1 and TRBJ2-1, with D maybe TRBD2 (5 bases). V lost 5 bases and J 0 bases, leaving 15 bases between the germline ends. There are 16 residues in the CDR3. Germline CDR1 and CDR2: SGHRS and YFSETQ.

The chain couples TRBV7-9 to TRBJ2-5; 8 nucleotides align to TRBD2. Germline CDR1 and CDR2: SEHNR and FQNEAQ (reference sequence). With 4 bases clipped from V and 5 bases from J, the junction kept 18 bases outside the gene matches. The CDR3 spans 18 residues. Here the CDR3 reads CASSSSGGRKRFSETQYF. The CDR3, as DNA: TGTGCCAGCAGCTCCTCGGGGGGGCGAAAGAGGTTCTCGGAGACCCAGTACTTC.

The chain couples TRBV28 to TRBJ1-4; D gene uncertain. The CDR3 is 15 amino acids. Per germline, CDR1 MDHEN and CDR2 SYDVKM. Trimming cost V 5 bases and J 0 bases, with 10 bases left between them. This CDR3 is CASSLSRATNEKLFF. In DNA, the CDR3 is TGTGCCAGCAGTCTTTCTAGAGCAACTAATGAAAAACTGTTTTTT. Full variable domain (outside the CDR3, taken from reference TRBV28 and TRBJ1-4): DVKVTQSSRYLVKRTGEKVFLECVQDMDHENMFWYRQDPGLGLRLIYFSYDVKMKEKGDIPEGYSVSREKKERFSLILESASTNQTSMYLCASSLSRATNEKLFFGSGTQLSVL.

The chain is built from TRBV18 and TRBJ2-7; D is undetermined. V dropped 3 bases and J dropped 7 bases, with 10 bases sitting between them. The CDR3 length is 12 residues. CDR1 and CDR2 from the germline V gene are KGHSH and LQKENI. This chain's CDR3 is CASSPNEHEQYF. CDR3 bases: TGTGCCAGCTCACCGAACGAGCATGAGCAGTACTTC.

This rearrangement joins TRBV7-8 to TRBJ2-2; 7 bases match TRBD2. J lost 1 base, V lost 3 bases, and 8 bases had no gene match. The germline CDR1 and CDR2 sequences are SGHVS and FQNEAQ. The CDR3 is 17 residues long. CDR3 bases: TGTGCCAGCAGCTTTGGTATTAGCGGGTTGAACACCGGGGAGCTGTTTTTT. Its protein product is CASSFGISGLNTGELFF.

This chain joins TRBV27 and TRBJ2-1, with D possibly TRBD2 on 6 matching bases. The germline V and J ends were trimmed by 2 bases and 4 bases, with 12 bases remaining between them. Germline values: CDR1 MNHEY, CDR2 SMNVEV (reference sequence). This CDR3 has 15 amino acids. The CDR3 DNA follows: TGTGCCAGCAGTTTAATCGGGAGCCCGTACAATGAGCAGTTCTTC. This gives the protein CASSLIGSPYNEQFF.

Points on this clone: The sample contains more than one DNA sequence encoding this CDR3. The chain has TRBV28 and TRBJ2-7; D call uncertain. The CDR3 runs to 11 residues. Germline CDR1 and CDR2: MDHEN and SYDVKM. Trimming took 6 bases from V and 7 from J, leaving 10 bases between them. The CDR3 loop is CASSPSGEQYF. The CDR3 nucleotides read TGTGCCAGCAGCCCCTCTGGGGAGCAGTACTTC.

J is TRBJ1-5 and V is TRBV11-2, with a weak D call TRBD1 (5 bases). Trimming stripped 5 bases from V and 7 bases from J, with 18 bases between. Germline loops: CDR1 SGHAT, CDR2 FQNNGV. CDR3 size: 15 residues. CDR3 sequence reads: CASSPHAGGDQPQHF. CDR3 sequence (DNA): TGTGCCAGCAGCCCTCACGCGGGGGGTGACCAGCCCCAGCATTTT.

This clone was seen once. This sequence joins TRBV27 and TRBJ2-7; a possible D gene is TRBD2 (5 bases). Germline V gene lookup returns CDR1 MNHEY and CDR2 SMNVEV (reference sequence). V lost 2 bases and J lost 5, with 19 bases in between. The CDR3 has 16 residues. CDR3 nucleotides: TGTGCCAGCAGTTTAGAGAGTAGCGCCCCCGCCCACGAGCAGTACTTC. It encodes CASSLESSAPAHEQYF.